The 19 T cell receptor beta chains below were found in one sample sequenced in a study of T cells in Graves' hyperthyroidism and ophthalmopathy. TCR beta CDR3 sequences were amplified from RNA transcripts. Carried out on the TCR CDR3, a first-round RT-PCR used the HTBI primer set. One entry per CDR3 protein, called by TCRdb with MiXCR from the multiplex PCR reads. The sample contains around 430,000 distinct CDR3 sequences, about 15% of which appear only once. Sequencing used blood. These receptor sequences come from a woman under 40 with Graves' hyperthyroidism.

V usage is TRBV6-4 and J usage is TRBJ2-1, with 7 bases fitting TRBD1. The CDR3 spans 15 residues. Germline CDR1 MRHNA, CDR2 SNTAGT. V shed 6 bases, J shed 7 bases, and the junction held 12 bases outside the gene matches. The DNA of the CDR3 is TGTGCCAGCAGCTTAGAGGGGGCGTTACGGAATGAGCAGTTCTTC. Translation: CASSLEGALRNEQFF.

The chain recombines TRBV20-1 with TRBJ2-2; 7 bases align to TRBD1. With V trimmed by 3 bases and J by 6 bases, 4 bases remained unmatched. The CDR3 loop spans 13 amino acids. Germline loops: CDR1 DFQATT, CDR2 SNEGSKA (reference sequence). The CDR3 coding sequence is TGCAGTGCTAGCGACAGGGTCTCCGGGGAGCTGTTTTTT. It specifies CSASDRVSGELFF.

This chain connects TRBV19 to TRBJ2-7, with D unresolved. This CDR3 is built from 14 residues. Germline CDR1 LNHDA, CDR2 SQIVND (reference sequence). Deletions cut 0 bases from V and 2 bases from J, with 8 bases between. CDR3 nucleotide sequence: TGTGCCAGTAGTATAGAGCCGGGCACCTACGAGCAGTACTTC. It yields the protein CASSIEPGTYEQYF.

This clonotype has a count of ten or more. The rearrangement links TRBV7-2 to TRBJ2-1, with 7 bases lining up with TRBD2. The germline CDR1 and CDR2 sequences are SGHTA and FQGNSA. J gave up 7 bases and V 0 bases, and 6 bases lay outside the gene matches. This CDR3 spans 15 amino acids. The CDR3 DNA reads TGTGCCAGCAGCTTAGCGGGCGGGAGTTTAAATGAGCAGTTCTTC. Residues: CASSLAGGSLNEQFF.

This clonotype has a handful of counts. The chain couples TRBV29-1 to TRBJ2-7, with D tentatively TRBD1 (5 bases). Per germline, CDR1 SQVTM and CDR2 ANQGSEA. V was cut by 7 bases and J by 0 bases, with 13 bases left in between. The CDR3 is 13 amino acids. The CDR3 protein is CSAGQGNSYEQYF. The CDR3 DNA sequence: TGCAGCGCCGGACAAGGGAACTCCTACGAGCAGTACTTC.

The table lists this clonotype with many counts. The chain employs TRBV20-1 and TRBJ2-7, with D possibly being TRBD2 (5 bases). Trimming took off 5 bases at V and 2 bases at J, with 16 bases between the two ends. The CDR3 totals 14 residues. Germline loops: CDR1 DFQATT, CDR2 SNEGSKA (reference sequence). The CDR3 protein is CSARRDEGPYEQYF. As DNA, the CDR3 is TGCAGTGCTCGCCGAGACGAGGGCCCCTACGAGCAGTACTTC.

This clonotype has ten or more counts. This chain connects TRBV7-8 to TRBJ2-7, with 12 bases fitting TRBD2. Germline V gene sequence: CDR1 SGHVS, CDR2 FQNEAQ. The CDR3 spans 15 residues. Trimming removed 5 bases from V and 2 bases from J; junction bases left unmatched: 4. The CDR3 DNA reads as TGTGCCAGCAGCGTGACTAGCGGGGGCGCCTACGAGCAGTACTTC. Its translation is CASSVTSGGAYEQYF.

This clonotype has only a few counts. One junction end does not reproduce the germline sequence, and a read error may be involved. The J gene is TRBJ2-5, the V gene TRBV20-1; D is ambiguous. Germline V lookup: CDR1 DFQATT, CDR2 SNEGSKA (reference sequence). The CDR3 length is 15 residues. For the CDR3, the DNA is TGCAGTGCTGGAGACATGGCCCAAAAGGCGGAGACCCAGTACTTC. Protein: CSAGDMAQKAETQYF.

The sample holds a few counts of this clonotype. This sequence joins TRBV20-1 and TRBJ2-1; 7 positions match TRBD2. The CDR3 length is 15 residues. Trimming cost V 0 bases and J 6 bases; bases outside gene matches: 8. Looked up from germline, CDR1 is DFQATT and CDR2 is SNEGSKA (reference sequence). The CDR3 region has the DNA TGCAGTGCTAGAGATCTGGCGGGAGACTTCAATGAGCAGTTCTTC. The encoded protein is CSARDLAGDFNEQFF.

This clonotype was counted at least ten times. V is TRBV20-1 and J is TRBJ2-7, with 9 nucleotides matching TRBD1. Germline lookup yields CDR1 DFQATT and CDR2 SNEGSKA (reference sequence). V trimming: 3 bases; J trimming: 3 bases; junction bases outside the gene matches: 6. The CDR3 is made up of 14 amino acids. CDR3 amino acids: CSARGSTGGYEQYF. CDR3 DNA sequence: TGCAGTGCTAGGGGGTCGACAGGGGGCTACGAGCAGTACTTC.

This clonotype was observed many times. This rearrangement joins TRBV12-3 or TRBV12-4 to TRBJ2-5; no definite D call. V was trimmed by 3 bases and J by 3 bases, leaving 8 bases between them. The length of the CDR3 is 13 residues. The CDR3 DNA reads TGTGCCAGCAGTTTTTTTTCTGAAGAGACCCAGTACTTC. This codes for CASSFFSEETQYF.

This chain uses TRBV7-9 with TRBJ2-3; 8 nucleotides align to TRBD2. Trimming at V came to 4 bases and at J to 8 bases, leaving 2 bases not matched to a gene. Per germline, CDR1 SEHNR and CDR2 FQNEAQ (reference sequence). The CDR3 consists of 12 residues. CDR3 region: CASSSGGGTQYF. The CDR3 DNA reads as TGTGCCAGCAGCTCCGGGGGGGGTACGCAGTATTTT.

This clonotype was seen a handful of times. The V call is TRBV3-1, the J call TRBJ2-5; 7 nucleotides agree with TRBD2. Per germline, CDR1 LGHDT and CDR2 YNNKEL (reference sequence). The CDR3 has 14 residues. Trimming took 4 bases from V and 5 from J; bases not matched to a gene: 7. This CDR3 is CASSLGLGLETQYF. CDR3 nucleotides: TGTGCCAGCAGCCTTGGACTAGGTCTGGAGACCCAGTACTTC.

The genes are TRBV7-2 and TRBJ2-3, with D perhaps matching TRBD2 (5 bases). V was shortened by 8 bases and J by 0 bases, with 12 bases between the two germline ends. From germline, CDR1 is SGHTA and CDR2 FQGNSA. The CDR3 is 14 amino acids. The CDR3 loop is CASVDQRSTDTQYF. The CDR3 DNA reads as TGTGCCAGCGTCGATCAGCGGAGCACAGATACGCAGTATTTT.

In its sample, this clonotype was seen many times. The chain has TRBV18 and TRBJ1-6; D is possibly TRBD1 (6 bases). In germline, CDR1 is KGHSH, CDR2 LQKENI. CDR3 length: 12 amino acids. V was trimmed by 8 bases and J by 8 bases, leaving 10 bases between them. In nucleotides, the CDR3 is TGTGCCAGCGGGGGGCGTGATTCACCCCTCCACTTT. Its protein is CASGGRDSPLHF.

This clonotype was recorded many times. The chain recombines TRBV12-3 or TRBV12-4 with TRBJ2-2; D uncertain. The CDR3 loop spans 13 amino acids. Trimming removed 6 bases from V and 2 bases from J, with 7 bases in between. In nucleotides, the CDR3 is TGTGCCAGCAGCGACGAAAACACCGGGGAGCTGTTTTTT. Residues: CASSDENTGELFF.

This clonotype was counted between two and nine times. J is TRBJ1-6 and V is TRBV5-1; D not certain. Germline CDR1 reads SGHRS; CDR2 reads YFSETQ. CDR3 size: 15 residues. V gave up 0 bases and J gave up 7 bases, with 11 bases separating them. The CDR3 reads CASSLDQIMNSPLHF. The DNA of the CDR3 is TGCGCCAGCAGCTTGGATCAGATTATGAATTCACCCCTCCACTTT.

This clonotype was seen at least ten times. The chain is built from TRBV4-2 and TRBJ2-7; 9 bases are shared with TRBD2. CDR3 size: 18 residues. V was pared by 0 bases and J by 5 bases, with 14 bases of the junction left unmatched. CDR1 is LGHNA, CDR2 YNFKEQ, per germline. The CDR3: CASSQDSPSGTRTDEQYF. CDR3 in DNA: TGTGCCAGCAGCCAAGATAGTCCTAGCGGGACCCGAACCGACGAGCAGTACTTC.

This clonotype was counted between two and nine times. V and J are TRBV9 and TRBJ2-1; possibly TRBD2 for D (7 bases). The germline CDR1 and CDR2 sequences are SGDLS and YYNGEE. The CDR3 loop spans 16 amino acids. The germline V and J ends were trimmed by 4 bases and 4 bases, with 18 bases remaining between them. This chain's CDR3 is CASSLRGGDFYNEQFF. DNA for the CDR3: TGTGCCAGCAGCCTCAGGGGAGGGGATTTTTACAATGAGCAGTTCTTC.